The clone carrying this TCR beta chain was counted a few times. This sample is drawn from a study of T cells in Graves' hyperthyroidism and ophthalmopathy. Germline V CDR1 and CDR2: SQVTM, ANQGSEA. V was clipped by 8 bases and J by 4 bases; unmatched bases: 13. The CDR3 is 15 amino acids. Amplification of TCR beta CDR3 regions used RNA as the template. An initial round of RT-PCR targeting the TCR CDR3 relied on the HTBI primer set. One entry per CDR3 protein, called by TCRdb with MiXCR from the multiplex PCR reads. Counted here are some 600,000 distinct CDR3 sequences, over 11% occurring once; the ten biggest clones make up around 5.4%.

This sequence was found in a woman aged 25 to 45 with Graves' hyperthyroidism that later progressed to Graves' ophthalmopathy. This chain joins TRBV29-1 and TRBJ2-3, with 9 bases fitting TRBD2. What was sequenced was blood. The CDR3 nucleotides are TGCAGCCTAAGGCGTTTAGCGGGAGTATCAGATACGCAGTATTTT. Its protein product is CSLRRLAGVSDTQYF.